What follows are 22 T cell receptor gamma chains derived from one specimen sequenced in a study of Vδ1+ human thymocytes. Study-wide results and limits: In the thymus, TRG and TRD repertoires looked highly polyclonal with Gaussian CDR3 lengths.

Extracted RNA was reverse transcribed into cDNA. CDR3 amplicons came from multiplex PCR with pooled V-gene forward and constant-region reverse primers. TCRdb re-identified clones in the multiplex PCR reads via CATT. The profile covers roughly 30,000 gamma-chain clones, with roughly a fifth appearing a single time and under 2% taken by the ten largest. These receptors are not linked to any known antigen. Sequenced: Vdelta1+ gamma-delta thymocytes from the thymus. Subset in this sample: FACS-sorted CD3+ TCRalphabeta- TCRVdelta1+ TCRVdelta2- thymocytes. These receptors originate from a boy under three years old who had congenital heart surgery.

This clone is medium-sized. Other DNA sequences within the sample encode an identical CDR3. The chain recombines TRGV4 with TRGJ1 or TRGJ2. Looked up from germline, CDR1 is EGSTGY and CDR2 is YDSYTSSV. V shed 0 bases, J shed 1 base, and the junction held 3 bases outside the gene matches. The CDR3 has 14 amino acids. CDR3 DNA sequence: TGTGCCACCTGGGATGGGCCCAATTATTATAAGAAACTCTTT. Translation gives CATWDGPNYYKKLF.

The sample holds a few counts of this clone. The chain recombines TRGV3 with TRGJ1 or TRGJ2. This CDR3 has 12 amino acids. The J segment lost 10 bases and the V segment lost 0 bases, leaving 6 bases of the junction unmatched. Per the germline V gene, CDR1 is VTNTFY and CDR2 is YDVSTARD (reference sequence). The CDR3 sequence is CATWDRPWKKLF. The CDR3 DNA sequence: TGTGCCACCTGGGACAGGCCGTGGAAGAAACTCTTT.

The V gene is TRGV9, the J gene TRGJ1 or TRGJ2. Trimming cost V 0 bases and J 2 bases; bases outside gene matches: 4. Germline assignment: CDR1 GITISATS and CDR2 ISYDGTV (reference sequence). The CDR3 totals 14 residues. CDR3 region: CALWEVNHYYKKLF. The CDR3 nucleotides are TGTGCCTTGTGGGAGGTGAATCATTATTATAAGAAACTCTTT.

Concerning this clone: One end of the junction varies from germline; a read error may be responsible. This sequence joins TRGV8 and TRGJ1 or TRGJ2. This CDR3 is 16 amino acids long. CDR1 is VENAVY and CDR2 is YDSYNSRV in the germline V gene. CDR3: CATCDRRFGIYYKKLF. The DNA of the CDR3 is TGTGCCACCTGTGATAGGCGTTTTGGGATTTATTATAAGAAACTCTTT.

The chain carries TRGV3 and TRGJ1 or TRGJ2. The CDR3 is 15 amino acids. After removal of 0 bases from V and 3 bases from J, the junction contained 8 bases not matched to a gene. The germline V gene encodes CDR1 VTNTFY and CDR2 YDVSTARD (reference sequence). The chain's CDR3 is CATWDRRRFYYKKLF. In DNA, the CDR3 is TGTGCCACCTGGGACAGGCGAAGGTTTTATTATAAGAAACTCTTT.

This clone was seen a few times. The gene calls are TRGV9 and TRGJ1 or TRGJ2. The CDR3 totals 12 residues. CDR1 and CDR2 from the germline V gene are GITISATS and ISYDGTV (reference sequence). V shed 4 bases, J shed 5 bases, and the junction held 5 bases outside the gene matches. CDR3 loop: CALWDLDYKKLF. The CDR3 DNA reads as TGTGCCTTGTGGGATTTGGATTATAAGAAACTCTTT.

J is TRGJ1 or TRGJ2 and V is TRGV5. There are 15 residues in the CDR3. V shed 0 bases and J 0 bases; nucleotides not matched to a gene: 5. The germline V gene encodes CDR1 VINAFY and CDR2 YDVSNSKD. The CDR3 spells CATWDRPTNYYKKLF. CDR3 DNA: TGTGCCACCTGGGACAGGCCGACGAATTATTATAAGAAACTCTTT.

The chain links TRGV8 to TRGJ1 or TRGJ2. Germline CDR1 reads VENAVY; CDR2 reads YDSYNSRV. This CDR3 has 13 residues. Trimming took 1 base from V and 11 from J; bases not matched to a gene: 11. The DNA of the CDR3 is TGTGCCACCTGGGATAGAGATGTGTTGGAGAAACTCTTT. Residues: CATWDRDVLEKLF.

This clone has only a few counts. This chain connects TRGV4 to TRGJ1 or TRGJ2. V shed 0 bases and J 12 bases; nucleotides not matched to a gene: 5. The CDR3 length is 11 residues. CDR1 and CDR2 from the germline V gene are EGSTGY and YDSYTSSV. CDR3 in DNA: TGTGCCACCTGGGATGGGCCCGGGAAACTCTTT. It encodes CATWDGPGKLF.

The chain has TRGV9 and TRGJ1 or TRGJ2. This CDR3 region has 13 residues. Losses at the gene ends were 4 bases for V and 3 bases for J; bases not matched to a gene: 6. The V gene's germline CDR1 is GITISATS and CDR2 ISYDGTV (reference sequence). The DNA for the CDR3 is TGTGCCTTGTGGGATCCCTTTTATTATAAGAAACTCTTT. Its protein product is CALWDPFYYKKLF.

By sample fraction, this clone is medium-sized. The rearrangement uses TRGV3 and TRGJ1 or TRGJ2. Germline V CDR1 and CDR2: VTNTFY, YDVSTARD (reference sequence). The CDR3 is 11 residues long. Trimming took 0 bases from V and 11 from J; bases not matched to a gene: 4. CDR3 DNA: TGTGCCACCTGGGACAGGCCTGAGAAACTCTTT. This translates into CATWDRPEKLF.

This clone was seen more than once but under ten times. This sequence joins TRGV5 and TRGJ1 or TRGJ2. Germline V gives CDR1 VINAFY, CDR2 YDVSNSKD. The CDR3 runs to 13 residues. Trimming removed 4 bases from V and 5 bases from J; junction bases left unmatched: 8. For the CDR3, the DNA is TGTGCCACCTGGGAGGGGCATGATTATAAGAAACTCTTT. Translated: CATWEGHDYKKLF.

The table lists this clone with a few counts. This sample also contains other DNA sequences that code for the same CDR3. The gene calls are TRGV4 and TRGJ1 or TRGJ2. The CDR3 runs to 12 residues. Germline V gene data show CDR1 as EGSTGY and CDR2 as YDSYTSSV. The ends lost 4 bases at V and 10 bases at J; junction bases unmatched: 10. The CDR3: CATWDGLTKKLF. In DNA, the CDR3 is TGTGCCACCTGGGACGGGCTCACCAAGAAACTCTTT.

The chain joins TRGV8 to TRGJP1. The germline V gene has CDR1 VENAVY and CDR2 YDSYNSRV. This CDR3 is 14 amino acids long. V lost 3 bases and J lost 6; bases outside the gene matches: 7. The CDR3 coding sequence is TGTGCCACCTGGGATCAACCCGCTGGTTGGTTCAAGATATTT. Amino acids: CATWDQPAGWFKIF.

On this clone: Other DNA variants within this sample encode the same CDR3. The chain is built from TRGV5 and TRGJ1 or TRGJ2. CDR3 length: 15 residues. The germline gives CDR1 VINAFY, CDR2 YDVSNSKD. J gave up 0 bases and V 0 bases, and 5 bases lay outside the gene matches. CDR3 bases: TGTGCCACCTGGGACAGGCGACGGAATTATTATAAGAAACTCTTT. Translation: CATWDRRRNYYKKLF.

In its sample, this clone was seen a few times. V and J are TRGV4 and TRGJ1 or TRGJ2. With 3 bases clipped from V and 5 bases from J, the junction kept 4 bases outside the gene matches. CDR1 and CDR2 (germline): EGSTGY, YDSYTSSV. There are 12 residues in the CDR3. The CDR3 DNA reads as TGTGCCACCTGGGATTGTGATTATAAGAAACTCTTT. Protein product: CATWDCDYKKLF.

The sample holds one count of this clone. The J gene is TRGJ1 or TRGJ2, the V gene TRGV2. The germline CDR1 and CDR2 sequences are EGSNGY and YDSYNSKV. This CDR3 comprises 15 residues. The ends lost 1 base at V and 3 bases at J; junction bases unmatched: 9. For the CDR3, the DNA is TGTGCCACCTGGGACGGCCTCTGGAGTTATTATAAGAAACTCTTT. Protein product: CATWDGLWSYYKKLF.

Concerning this clone: Given a much more abundant clone one base away, this may be a read error. This sample includes further DNA sequences coding for the same CDR3. The V and J genes are TRGV9 and TRGJ1 or TRGJ2. This CDR3 spans 14 amino acids. The ends lost 2 bases at V and 3 bases at J; junction bases unmatched: 7. Germline V gives CDR1 GITISATS, CDR2 ISYDGTV (reference sequence). This CDR3 reads CALWEASTYYKKLF. CDR3 in DNA: TGTGCCTTGTGGGAGGCCTCGACTTATTATAAGAAACTCTTT.

In this sample, this clone turned up a few times. This chain uses TRGV4 with TRGJ1 or TRGJ2. Germline CDR1 is EGSTGY and CDR2 is YDSYTSSV. The CDR3 has 14 amino acids. V shed 1 base, J shed 6 bases, and the junction held 9 bases outside the gene matches. The CDR3 DNA reads as TGTGCCACCTGGGATGGAGGGGTTGGTTATAAGAAACTCTTT. Its translation is CATWDGGVGYKKLF.

This clone showed up just a few times. The sample has other DNA sequences that encode this CDR3 too. The chain joins TRGV9 to TRGJ1 or TRGJ2. CDR3 size: 13 residues. V lost 2 bases and J lost 4; bases outside the gene matches: 5. Germline CDR1 GITISATS, CDR2 ISYDGTV (reference sequence). DNA of the CDR3: TGTGCCTTGTGGGAGGCTCTCTATTATAAGAAACTCTTT. Its protein is CALWEALYYKKLF.

This rearrangement joins TRGV5 to TRGJ1 or TRGJ2. Germline CDR1 VINAFY, CDR2 YDVSNSKD. This CDR3 has 15 residues. J gave up 3 bases and V 3 bases, and 11 bases lay outside the gene matches. The CDR3 sequence is CATWDGRPFYYKKLF. CDR3 bases: TGTGCCACCTGGGACGGGCGGCCCTTTTATTATAAGAAACTCTTT.

The V and J genes are TRGV4 and TRGJ1 or TRGJ2. Germline CDR1 reads EGSTGY; CDR2 reads YDSYTSSV. After removal of 5 bases from V and 7 bases from J, the junction contained 14 bases not matched to a gene. This CDR3 has 14 amino acids. CDR3 in amino acids: CATWALEFRYKKLF. The CDR3 nucleotides are TGTGCCACCTGGGCCCTGGAGTTTCGGTATAAGAAACTCTTT.